These 4 T cell receptor beta chains were sequenced from one sample in a study of cytomegalovirus exposure and HLA in healthy donors. This PCR relied on a set of 60 Vbeta primers and 13 Jbeta primers. Repertoires were generated with immunoSEQ multiplex PCR, while TCRdb's copy carries only in-frame clones and drops some. The data show about 190,000 clones, about 81% seen once. Sequenced material: PBMCs. The receptors were gathered from a woman between 18 and 29 years old in good health and CMV-seropositive.

This chain connects TRBV28 to TRBJ2-5; a weak D match, TRBD1 (5 bases). Germline CDR1 and CDR2: MDHEN and SYDVKM. The CDR3 totals 16 residues. V was clipped by 6 bases and J by 3 bases, with 20 bases between them. Here the CDR3 DNA reads TGTGCCAGCAGCGCTTGGACAACTACCAAAGAAGAGACCCAGTACTTC. Translating gives CASSAWTTTKEETQYF.

The rearrangement joins TRBV9 to TRBJ1-2; TRBD1 matches at 7 bases. J lost 4 bases, V lost 4 bases, and 16 bases had no gene match. CDR3 length: 17 amino acids. CDR1 is SGDLS, CDR2 YYNGEE, per germline. The CDR3 DNA follows: TGTGCCAGCAGCATTGTCGGTGGAGGGACAGCTTTCTATGGCTACACCTTC. Its translation: CASSIVGGGTAFYGYTF.

The chain recombines TRBV6-4 with TRBJ2-3, with 13 bases matching TRBD2. The trim removed 8 bases at V and 4 bases at J, leaving 6 bases unmatched. Germline V gene data show CDR1 as MRHNA and CDR2 as SNTAGT. The CDR3 covers 15 residues. This chain's CDR3 is CASATSGGESDTQYF. The DNA of the CDR3 is TGTGCCAGCGCTACTAGCGGGGGGGAGTCAGATACGCAGTATTTT.

This clone occurred a few times. V usage is TRBV19 and J usage is TRBJ2-3, with 12 positions matching TRBD2. The CDR3 spans 16 residues. Germline V gene lookup returns CDR1 LNHDA and CDR2 SQIVND (reference sequence). Germline trimming cut 5 bases from V and 1 base from J; bases unmatched to any gene: 4. CDR3 DNA sequence: TGTGCCAGTAGTCTTCTAGCGGGGGGGGGCACAGATACGCAGTATTTT. Translating it yields CASSLLAGGGTDTQYF.